This T cell receptor beta chain emerged from a study of CXCR3-negative and CXCR3-positive naive CD8 T cells. Overall study context: Per-library TRB read counts averaged about 1.5 +/- 0.3 million, adding up to 130 million to 150 million in total.

Germline CDR1 KGHSH, CDR2 LQKENI. The CDR3 consists of 14 residues. With UMI labels, 5' RACE was used to prepare the TRB cDNA libraries. TCRdb reprocessed the 5' RACE reads; each CDR3 protein has one entry and no DNA is given. The sample features some 39,000 distinct CDR3 sequences, with around 1.9% in its top ten. A CD45RO-CCR7+CD27+CD95- phenotype identified naive CD8+ T cells. The TCR sequence derives from a human donor in good health. Some clones in this sample may be carry-over from other donors' samples. The sample taken for sequencing was naive CXCR3- CD8+ T cells from blood. Subset reported: CD45RO-CCR7+CD27+CD95- naive CD8+ T cells lacking CXCR3 (TNR3-). The rearrangement joins TRBV18 to TRBJ2-7. CDR3 sequence: CASSPHPGFDEQYF.